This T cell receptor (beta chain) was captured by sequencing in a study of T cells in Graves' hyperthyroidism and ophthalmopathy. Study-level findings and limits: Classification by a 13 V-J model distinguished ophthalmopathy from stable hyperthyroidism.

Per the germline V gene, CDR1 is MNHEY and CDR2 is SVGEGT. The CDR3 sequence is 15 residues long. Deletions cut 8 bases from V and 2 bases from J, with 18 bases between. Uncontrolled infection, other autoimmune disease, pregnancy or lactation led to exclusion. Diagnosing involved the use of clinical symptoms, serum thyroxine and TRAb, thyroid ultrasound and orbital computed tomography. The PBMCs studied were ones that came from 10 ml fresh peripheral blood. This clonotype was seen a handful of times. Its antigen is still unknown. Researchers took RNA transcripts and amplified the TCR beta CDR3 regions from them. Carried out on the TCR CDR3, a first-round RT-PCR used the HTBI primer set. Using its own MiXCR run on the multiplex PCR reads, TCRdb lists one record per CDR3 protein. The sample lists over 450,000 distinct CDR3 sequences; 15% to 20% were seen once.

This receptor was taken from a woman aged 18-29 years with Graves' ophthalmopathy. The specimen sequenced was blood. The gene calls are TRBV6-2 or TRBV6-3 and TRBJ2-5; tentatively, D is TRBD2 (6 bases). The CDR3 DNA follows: TGTGCCAGCGAGAGGGCGGGGACCCGACAAGAGACCCAGTACTTC. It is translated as CASERAGTRQETQYF.